The rows below give T cell receptor beta chains drawn from one sample of a study of early T cells in non-severe SARS-CoV-2 infection. From the 5' RACE reads, TCRdb called clonotypes with MiXCR, one entry per CDR3 protein. Of more than 85,000 distinct CDR3 sequences detected, roughly 17% appear once; the ten largest clones hold about 1.3%. The sample consisted of whole blood. All receptors derive from an adult who was a healthcare worker with PCR-confirmed SARS-CoV-2 infection or an uninfected control (not recorded which). Each CDR3 is given with its conserved first and last residue. The D gene is left open where the match is weak. Rows give clone size only sometimes, using once, few, many, or a class for an expanded clone.

j_gene | v_gene | abundance | d_gene | CDR3aa | CDR3nt
TRBJ2-7 | TRBV7-6 | few | . | CASSPQTSLSSYEQYF | TGTGCCAGCAGCCCACAGACTAGTCTGAGCTCCTACGAGCAGTACTTC
TRBJ1-2 | TRBV5-6 | many | . | CASSLQTALYGYTF | TGTGCCAGCAGCTTGCAGACGGCTCTCTATGGCTACACCTTC
TRBJ1-3 | TRBV9 | many | . | CASSVASVLSGNTIYF | TGTGCCAGCAGCGTAGCCTCCGTCCTCTCTGGAAACACCATATATTTT
TRBJ2-5 | TRBV11-2 | few | . | CASSLSSETQYF | TGTGCCAGCAGCTTATCTTCCGAGACCCAGTACTTC
TRBJ2-1 | TRBV28 | many | . | CASSSNSYNEQFF | TGTGCCAGCAGTTCTAACTCCTACAATGAGCAGTTCTTC
TRBJ1-3 | TRBV7-9 | . | . | CASSSRRGGSGNTIYF | TGTGCCAGCAGCTCCCGTCGCGGGGGCAGTGGAAACACCATATATTTT
TRBJ2-3 | TRBV28 | . | TRBD1 | CASSQGPGQGTTDTQYF | TGTGCCAGCAGTCAGGGGCCCGGACAGGGTACCACGGATACGCAGTATTTT
TRBJ2-5 | TRBV12-3/TRBV12-4 | once | . | CACSFSGKWQETQYF | TGTGCCTGCAGTTTTTCAGGGAAGTGGCAAGAGACCCAGTACTTC
TRBJ2-3 | TRBV5-5 | . | . | CASSLGVWSSTDTQYF | TGTGCCAGCAGCTTGGGAGTGTGGAGCAGCACAGATACGCAGTATTTT
TRBJ2-5 | TRBV18 | many | TRBD1 | CASSPAGTEQETQYF | TGTGCCAGCTCACCTGCCGGGACAGAACAAGAGACCCAGTACTTC
TRBJ2-4 | TRBV6-2/TRBV6-3 | few | TRBD2 | CASSHATLSGRGGSRNIQYF | TGTGCCAGCAGCCACGCCACCCTTAGCGGGAGGGGGGGCAGCAGAAACATTCAGTACTTC
TRBJ2-6 | TRBV4-2 | . | TRBD1 | CASSPDRSSGANVLTF | TGTGCCAGCAGCCCGGACAGGTCCTCTGGGGCCAACGTCCTGACTTTC
TRBJ2-7 | TRBV7-2 | . | TRBD2 | CASSLGTSGGYEQYF | TGTGCCAGCAGCTTAGGGACTAGCGGGGGCTACGAGCAGTACTTC
TRBJ1-2 | TRBV7-2 | . | TRBD1 | CASSLGQGLAGYTF | TGTGCCAGCAGCCTAGGACAGGGTCTAGCTGGCTACACCTTC
TRBJ2-2 | TRBV3-1 | few | TRBD2 | CASSPLTSREGGTGELFF | TGTGCCAGCAGCCCACTGACTAGCCGGGAGGGCGGCACCGGGGAGCTGTTTTTT
TRBJ2-3 | TRBV25-1 | few | . | CASSTTATDTQYF | TGTGCCAGCAGTACAACTGCCACAGATACGCAGTATTTT
TRBJ1-1 | TRBV6-5 | many | . | CASSFGHSKNTEAFF | TGTGCCAGCAGCTTTGGACATTCCAAGAACACTGAAGCTTTCTTT
TRBJ2-7 | TRBV20-1 | few | TRBD1 | CSASPRPGQGSEQYF | TGCAGTGCTAGCCCCAGACCGGGACAGGGAAGCGAGCAGTACTTC
TRBJ1-1 | TRBV11-3 | . | TRBD1 | CASSPIRGTGKTEAFF | TGTGCCAGCAGTCCTATCAGGGGGACAGGGAAAACTGAAGCTTTCTTT
TRBJ2-1 | TRBV9 | . | . | CASSPVQVYNEQFF | TGTGCCAGCAGCCCGGTACAAGTCTACAATGAGCAGTTCTTC